The source of this T cell receptor (beta chain) is a study of regulatory T cells in long-lasting Graves disease. Findings and caveats of the study: In persistent patients, shared public clonotypes (under 3,000) outnumbered those in new patients (roughly 1,000).

This clonotype was detected many times. Its cognate antigen is unknown. Time point of the sample: persistent/refractory GD, antithyroid drugs over 5 years with positive TRAb. Scientists built the TCR library using RNA that was extracted from PBMCs. V shed 1 base, J shed 6 bases, and the junction held 14 bases outside the gene matches. The CDR3 runs to 17 residues. Germline CDR1 is SGHAT and CDR2 is FQNNGV. Relying on iRepertoire HTBI primers and Arm-PCR of CDR3 regions, the team built TCR beta libraries. TCRdb processed the multiplex PCR reads anew with MiXCR; each CDR3 protein has one entry. The table lists about 400,000 distinct CDR3 sequences, more than 20% of them singletons.

The rearrangement joins TRBV11-2 to TRBJ2-5, with TRBD1 matching over 7 bases. This receptor was identified in a female donor with Graves disease. This sample comprised peripheral blood mononuclear cells (PBMCs), obtained when the disease was refractory, from a patient treated with antithyroid drugs. The chain's CDR3 is CASSLAPTDRDKKTQYF. In nucleotides, the CDR3 is TGTGCCAGCAGCTTAGCCCCCACCGACAGGGATAAAAAGACCCAGTACTTC.